A single TCR beta chain is shown here with its context. Losses at the gene ends were 2 bases for V and 6 bases for J; bases not matched to a gene: 8. The CDR3 has 16 residues. CDR1 is SGHNT and CDR2 is YENEEA in the germline V gene. This record belongs to a study of T cell changes during pregnancy in multiple sclerosis. Some clones are missing from TCRdb's copy, which holds only in-frame ones; the method was immunoSEQ multiplex PCR. This sample has around 60,000 clones, with around 90% found just once. Sequencing used CD4+ T cells from peripheral blood mononuclear cells, obtained after pregnancy. This rearrangement joins TRBV11-3 to TRBJ2-1; the match to TRBD1 covers 9 bases. The receptor comes from a female donor in good health, enrolled as a control in a pregnancy study. This CDR3 is CASSLQPGQGGNEQFF. CDR3 in DNA: TGTGCCAGCAGCTTACAACCGGGACAGGGAGGCAATGAGCAGTTCTTC.